The clone carrying this T cell receptor (beta chain) was observed a handful of times. Its antigen remains unidentified. A second 7 to 11 cycle PCR used barcoded and J-beta primers. A single record per CDR3 protein comes from TCRdb applying MiXCR to the 5' RACE reads. The profile shows 550,000 to 650,000 distinct CDR3 sequences, 25% to 35% of them singletons. This sample is part of a study of blood T cells in healthy people across ages. General study findings and limits: Unsorted PBMCs blocked a conclusive comparison of naive and antigen-experienced cells. Per million T cells, TCR beta diversity dropped about linearly as age rose.

The CDR3 consists of 13 residues. Trimming took off 3 bases at V and 4 bases at J, with 6 bases between the two ends. Germline V gene lookup returns CDR1 SGHNT and CDR2 YENEEA. Source material: blood. The TCR comes from a woman aged 80 or older in good health. The genes are TRBV11-3 and TRBJ2-2; possibly TRBD1 for D (5 bases). CDR3: CASSFQGTGELFF. DNA for the CDR3: TGTGCCAGCAGCTTCCAGGGCACCGGGGAGCTGTTTTTT. The complete variable domain, with remaining parts taken from reference TRBV11-3 and TRBJ2-2, reads EAGVVQSPRYKIIEKKQPVAFWCNPISGHNTLYWYLQNLGQGPELLIRYENEEAVDDSQLPKDRFSAERLKGVDSTLKIQPAELGDSAVYLCASSFQGTGELFFGEGSRLTVL.